This T cell receptor (beta chain) originates from a study of OX40 agonist ivuxolimab in advanced cancers. For the study at large: Melanoma, hepatocellular carcinoma, head and neck or renal cell cancer occurred in dose-escalation patients. Age averaged 60 years (range about 23 to 80), and around 78% were male. Regarding the study as a whole: Several nonresponders also turned out to have low normalized T-cell clonal expansion. At 0.1 to 3.0 mg/kg, clonal expansion of CD4+ and CD8+ blood T cells had occurred by week 6.

The junction had 7 bases not matched to a gene; V was cut back by 1 base and J by 2 bases. This CDR3 contains 18 residues. Looked up from germline, CDR1 is SGHVS and CDR2 is FQNEAQ. Assay used: immunoSEQ multiplex PCR; TCRdb lists only in-frame clones, some missing. The sample shows 70,000 to 100,000 clones, approximately 90% of them seen only once. Points on this clone: Antigen: not known.

Material: CD4+ or CD8+ T cells sorted from blood, obtained in a trial of the OX40 agonist ivuxolimab. The clonotype originates from an adult with an advanced solid tumor such as melanoma, head and neck, liver or kidney cancer. The chain combines TRBV7-8 with TRBJ2-1; 11 bases align to TRBD2. The CDR3 DNA reads as TGTGCCAGCAGCTTAGTCCCCCTTAGCGGGAGGGCCTACAATGAGCAGTTCTTC. It is translated as CASSLVPLSGRAYNEQFF. Full variable domain (remainder filled in from reference TRBV7-8 and TRBJ2-1): GAGVSQSPRYKVAKRGQDVALRCDPISGHVSLFWYQQALGQGPEFLTYFQNEAQLDKSGLPSDRFFAERPEGSVSTLKIQRTQQEDSAVYLCASSLVPLSGRAYNEQFFGPGTRLTVL.